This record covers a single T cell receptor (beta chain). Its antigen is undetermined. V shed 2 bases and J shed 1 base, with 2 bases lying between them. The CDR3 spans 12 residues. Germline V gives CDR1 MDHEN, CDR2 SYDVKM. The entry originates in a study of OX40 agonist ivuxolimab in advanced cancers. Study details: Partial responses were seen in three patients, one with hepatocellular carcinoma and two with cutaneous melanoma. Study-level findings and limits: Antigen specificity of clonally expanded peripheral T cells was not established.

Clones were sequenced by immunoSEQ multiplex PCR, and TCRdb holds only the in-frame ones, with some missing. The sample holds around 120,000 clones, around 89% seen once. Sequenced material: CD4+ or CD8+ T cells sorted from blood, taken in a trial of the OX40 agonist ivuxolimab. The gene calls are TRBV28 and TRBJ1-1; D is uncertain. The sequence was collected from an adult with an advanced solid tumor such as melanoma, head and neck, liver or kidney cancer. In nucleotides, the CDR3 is TGTGCCAGCAGTTTACGGAACACTGAAGCTTTCTTT. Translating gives CASSLRNTEAFF.